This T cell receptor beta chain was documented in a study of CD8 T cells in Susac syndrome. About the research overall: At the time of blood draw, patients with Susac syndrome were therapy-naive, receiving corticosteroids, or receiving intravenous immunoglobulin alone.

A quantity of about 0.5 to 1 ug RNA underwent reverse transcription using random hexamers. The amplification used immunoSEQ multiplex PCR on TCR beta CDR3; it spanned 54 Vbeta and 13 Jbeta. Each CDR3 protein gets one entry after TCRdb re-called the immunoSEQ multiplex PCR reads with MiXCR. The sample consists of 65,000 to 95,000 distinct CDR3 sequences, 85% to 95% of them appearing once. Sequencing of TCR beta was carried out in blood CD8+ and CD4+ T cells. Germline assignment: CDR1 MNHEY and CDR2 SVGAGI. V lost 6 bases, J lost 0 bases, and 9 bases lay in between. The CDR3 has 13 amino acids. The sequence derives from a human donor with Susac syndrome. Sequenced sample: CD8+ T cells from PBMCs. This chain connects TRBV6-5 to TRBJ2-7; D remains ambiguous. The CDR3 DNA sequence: TGTGCCAGCAGGCCGATAATCTCCTACGAGCAGTACTTC. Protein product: CASRPIISYEQYF.